The clone carrying this T cell receptor (beta chain) was found many times. These data are taken from a study of low-dose radiotherapy and immunotherapy resistance in tumors. Turning to the study itself: Daily oral aspirin at 300 mg began on cycle 1 day 1 and lasted four cycles.

The sample's time point: after trial treatment. As for treatment: LDRT plus nivolumab, ipilimumab, low-dose cyclophosphamide and aspirin (RACIN trial). The donors' treatment consisted of nivolumab, ipilimumab, aspirin, low-dose cyclophosphamide and low-dose radiotherapy. CDR3 size: 14 residues. The germline V gene encodes CDR1 SGHAT and CDR2 FQNNGV. The V segment lost 4 bases and the J segment 2 bases; nucleotides outside the gene matches: 4. TRAV- and TRBV-specific primers primed first-strand cDNA, covering alpha and beta chains. PCR amplification of the TCRs was performed with Phusion for 20 PCR cycles, and it relied on a constant-region primer together with a V-primer adapter. TCRdb fed the reads into MiXCR, producing one record per CDR3 protein. This sample has roughly 100,000 distinct CDR3 sequences, with less than 25% found just once.

The TCR originated in a male donor with prostate cancer. This chain connects TRBV11-2 to TRBJ2-5; 7 bases align to TRBD2. The input for sequencing was PBMCs, taken after low-dose radiotherapy plus immunotherapy. The CDR3 DNA is TGTGCCAGCAGCTACCGGACTAGGCAAGAGACCCAGTACTTC. Residues: CASSYRTRQETQYF.